Presented here are 32 T cell receptor beta chains from one specimen sequenced in a study of T-cell memory formation after mild COVID-19. TCRdb reprocessed the 5' RACE reads via MiXCR and lists one record per CDR3 protein. Of 380,000 or so distinct CDR3 sequences in the sample, approximately 13% were seen once. The sequenced sample consisted of PBMCs or a T cell subset sorted from them (not recorded which). All receptors come from a man younger than 30 who had mild COVID-19 (a few samples of this study predate the infection). Cell type and time point are not known.

Only a few counts were recorded for this clonotype. J is TRBJ2-5 and V is TRBV6-5, with TRBD2 matching over 10 bases. The trim removed 6 bases at V and 5 bases at J, leaving 9 bases unmatched. The germline V gene encodes CDR1 MNHEY and CDR2 SVGAGI. The CDR3 length is 15 residues. The CDR3 protein is CASRTSGGAAETQYF. The CDR3, as DNA: TGTGCCAGCAGGACAAGCGGGGGGGCCGCGGAGACCCAGTACTTC.

This clonotype showed up just a few times. The chain couples TRBV7-9 to TRBJ1-6; D not resolved. There are 15 residues in the CDR3. V gave up 5 bases and J gave up 7 bases, with 15 bases separating them. Germline values: CDR1 SEHNR, CDR2 FQNEAQ (reference sequence). Written as DNA, the CDR3 is TGTGCCAGCAGCCCCCCAGGTGTGGGGAATTCACCCCTCCACTTT. It yields the protein CASSPPGVGNSPLHF.

This clonotype was seen ten or more times. The rearrangement uses TRBV7-8 and TRBJ2-2, with D possibly TRBD1 on 6 matching bases. The CDR3 extends over 16 amino acids. Germline CDR1 reads SGHVS; CDR2 reads FQNEAQ. V was cut by 5 bases and J by 2 bases, with 15 bases left in between. CDR3 sequence (DNA): TGTGCCAGCAGCGGCAGACAGGCCCGTAACACCGGGGAGCTGTTTTTT. The encoded protein is CASSGRQARNTGELFF.

This clonotype was observed many times. This chain connects TRBV5-1 to TRBJ2-7, with 9 bases fitting TRBD1. Per the germline V gene, CDR1 is SGHRS and CDR2 is YFSETQ. V trimming: 3 bases; J trimming: 3 bases; junction bases outside the gene matches: 7. CDR3 length equals 15 residues. In DNA form, the CDR3 reads TGCGCCAGCAGCTGGACCGGGACAGGGCTCTACGAGCAGTACTTC. It is translated as CASSWTGTGLYEQYF.

The rearrangement links TRBV29-1 to TRBJ2-1; D is uncertain. The V gene's germline CDR1 is SQVTM and CDR2 ANQGSEA. The germline V and J ends were trimmed by 1 base and 4 bases, with 2 bases remaining between them. CDR3 length equals 11 residues. The CDR3 reads CSVEGYNEQFF. The CDR3 DNA sequence: TGCAGCGTTGAAGGATACAATGAGCAGTTCTTC.

This clonotype was observed many times. The chain combines TRBV27 with TRBJ2-3, with 9 nucleotides matching TRBD2. The V segment lost 2 bases and the J segment 1 base; nucleotides outside the gene matches: 1. Per the germline V gene, CDR1 is MNHEY and CDR2 is SMNVEV (reference sequence). This CDR3 has 15 amino acids. The CDR3 reads CASSLVAGGTDTQYF. The CDR3 DNA follows: TGTGCCAGCAGTTTAGTAGCGGGGGGCACAGATACGCAGTATTTT.

This clonotype showed up many times. The chain couples TRBV5-1 to TRBJ2-3; either TRBD1 or TRBD2 may fit D (6 bases each). Germline assignment: CDR1 SGHRS and CDR2 YFSETQ. The CDR3 covers 15 residues. The V gene lost 4 bases and the J gene lost 0 bases, with 12 bases spanning the gap. CDR3: CASSPWGASTDTQYF. CDR3 sequence (DNA): TGCGCCAGCAGCCCGTGGGGGGCCAGCACAGATACGCAGTATTTT.

There are a few counts of this clonotype. J is TRBJ2-3 and V is TRBV29-1; TRBD2 is a possible D gene (7 bases). The ends were cut back, 7 bases at V and 4 bases at J, with 21 bases in the middle. The germline V gene encodes CDR1 SQVTM and CDR2 ANQGSEA. The CDR3 is 15 residues long. The CDR3 loop is CSAPEGGGVADTQYF. The CDR3 coding sequence is TGCAGCGCCCCGGAAGGGGGGGGGGTTGCAGATACGCAGTATTTT.

Only a few counts were recorded for this clonotype. V gene TRBV4-1 combines with J gene TRBJ1-6; D ambiguous. Trimming took off 1 base at V and 14 bases at J, with 15 bases between the two ends. CDR3 length: 14 residues. Germline V gene sequence: CDR1 MGHRA, CDR2 YSYEKL. The DNA for the CDR3 is TGCGCCAGCAGCCAAGTCCCGGGGAGGGAATCCCTCCACTTT. Its protein product is CASSQVPGRESLHF.

This clonotype was found a few times. The genes are TRBV5-1 and TRBJ2-5; 9 nucleotides agree with TRBD1. The CDR3 runs 15 residues. From germline, CDR1 is SGHRS and CDR2 YFSETQ. V lost 3 bases, J lost 2 bases, and 5 bases stayed unmatched. The CDR3 here is CASSSMGQGQETQYF. DNA for the CDR3: TGCGCCAGCAGCTCGATGGGACAGGGACAAGAGACCCAGTACTTC.

V and J are TRBV3-1 and TRBJ1-1; no clear D gene. The CDR3 runs to 14 residues. Trimming cost V 1 base and J 3 bases, with 9 bases left between them. Germline CDR1 reads LGHDT; CDR2 reads YNNKEL (reference sequence). The CDR3 DNA reads as TGTGCCAGCAGCCAAGGGGTGTGGGACACTGAAGCTTTCTTT. Protein product: CASSQGVWDTEAFF.

This clonotype was observed a handful of times. The rearrangement joins TRBV12-5 to TRBJ1-5, with D tentatively TRBD1 (6 bases). This CDR3 has 14 residues. The germline CDR1 and CDR2 sequences are LGHNT and FRNRAP. Deletions cut 6 bases from V and 6 bases from J, with 15 bases between. CDR3 region: CASGIQGWFQPQHF. The CDR3, as DNA: TGTGCTAGTGGCATACAGGGTTGGTTTCAGCCCCAGCATTTT.

This clonotype was seen only once. The rearrangement joins TRBV7-2 to TRBJ2-1; D may correspond to TRBD1 or TRBD2 (7 bases each). Germline CDR1 is SGHTA and CDR2 is FQGNSA. The CDR3 has 13 residues. The V end lost 8 bases, the J end lost 6 bases, and 14 bases lay between the germline ends. The CDR3 DNA sequence: TGTGCCAGCCTCCAGGGGGGGGGCAATGAGCAGTTCTTC. Its translation: CASLQGGGNEQFF.

This chain joins TRBV4-3 and TRBJ2-1; TRBD1 matches 11 bases. J was trimmed by 4 bases and V by 3 bases; bases with no gene match: 8. From germline, CDR1 is LGHNA and CDR2 YSLEER. The CDR3 contains 17 residues. The CDR3 here is CASSHGTGTGGYNEQFF. CDR3 bases: TGCGCCAGCAGCCACGGAACCGGGACAGGGGGTTACAATGAGCAGTTCTTC.

On this clonotype: This may come from a read error, since a much larger clone is one base off. The chain recombines TRBV18 with TRBJ2-1; no clear D gene. Germline CDR1 and CDR2: KGHSH and LQKENI. This CDR3 comprises 15 residues. The CDR3 DNA reads TGTGCCAGCTCACCGATCTGGAGCTCCTACAATGCGCAGTTCTTC. Protein sequence: CASSPIWSSYNAQFF.

The chain joins TRBV20-1 to TRBJ1-5; 8 bases align to TRBD1. The ends lost 6 bases at V and 6 bases at J; junction bases unmatched: 7. CDR3 length: 13 residues. The germline V gene has CDR1 DFQATT and CDR2 SNEGSKA (reference sequence). The CDR3 loop reads CSAPNRGGQPQHF. CDR3 coding DNA: TGCAGTGCACCTAACAGGGGGGGTCAGCCCCAGCATTTT.

This clonotype has ten or more counts. This chain connects TRBV3-1 to TRBJ1-2; D gene unclear. Germline V lookup: CDR1 LGHDT, CDR2 YNNKEL (reference sequence). V was trimmed by 0 bases and J by 8 bases, leaving 13 bases between them. The CDR3 is made up of 14 amino acids. The CDR3 sequence is CASSQDSLYSGYTF. The CDR3 DNA reads as TGTGCCAGCAGCCAAGACAGTCTTTATAGCGGCTACACCTTC. Full variable domain (outside the CDR3, taken from reference TRBV3-1 and TRBJ1-2): DTAVSQTPKYLVTQMGNDKSIKCEQNLGHDTMYWYKQDSKKFLKIMFSYNNKELIINETVPNRFSPKSPDKAHLNLHINSLELGDSAVYFCASSQDSLYSGYTFGSGTRLTVV.

The chain recombines TRBV15 with TRBJ1-1, with TRBD1 matching 7 bases. The CDR3 loop spans 14 amino acids. The V and J ends lost 5 bases and 3 bases, in that order; junction bases with no gene match: 6. Germline CDR1 reads LNHNV; CDR2 reads YYDKDF (reference sequence). CDR3 nucleotide sequence: TGTGCCACCAGCGGCCCGACAGGGCACACTGAAGCTTTCTTT. Residues: CATSGPTGHTEAFF.

The sample holds many counts of this clonotype. The chain recombines TRBV7-2 with TRBJ1-2; 7 bases line up with TRBD1. Germline CDR1 reads SGHTA; CDR2 reads FQGNSA. This CDR3 is 14 amino acids long. V gave up 5 bases and J gave up 4 bases; unmatched junction bases: 7. CDR3 DNA sequence: TGTGCCAGCAGCCCTACAGGGGCCCTCTATGGCTACACCTTC. It is translated as CASSPTGALYGYTF.

J is TRBJ1-5 and V is TRBV27; 9 bases are a match to TRBD1. With 5 bases clipped from V and 4 bases from J, the junction kept 15 bases outside the gene matches. CDR1 is MNHEY and CDR2 is SMNVEV in the germline V gene (reference sequence). The CDR3 has 18 amino acids. CDR3 in amino acids: CASSPVRGTGTGNQPQHF. The CDR3 nucleotides read TGTGCCAGCAGTCCAGTTAGGGGGACGGGGACAGGGAATCAGCCCCAGCATTTT.

The chain has TRBV5-1 and TRBJ1-1, with D tentatively TRBD1 (5 bases). In germline, CDR1 is SGHRS, CDR2 YFSETQ. The CDR3 has 14 residues. V lost 2 bases to trimming and J lost 0 bases, with 8 bases between them. The CDR3 nucleotides read TGCGCCAGCAGCTTTGCAGGGATGAACACTGAAGCTTTCTTT. Residues: CASSFAGMNTEAFF. Together with reference TRBV5-1 and TRBJ1-1, the CDR3 gives the full variable domain: KAGVTQTPRYLIKTRGQQVTLSCSPISGHRSVSWYQQTPGQGLQFLFEYFSETQRNKGNFPGRFSGRQFSNSRSEMNVSTLELGDSALYLCASSFAGMNTEAFFGQGTRLTVV.

This clonotype was recorded a few times. This rearrangement joins TRBV6-2 or TRBV6-3 to TRBJ2-7; 7 nucleotides agree with TRBD1. Germline values: CDR1 MNHEY, CDR2 SVGEGT. V dropped 4 bases and J dropped 5; count of bases not matched to a gene: 14. This CDR3 is built from 16 residues. CDR3 nucleotides: TGTGCCAGCAGTTCCCCCAACAGGGGTGGAAGGAACGAGCAGTACGTC. It encodes CASSSPNRGGRNEQYV.

There are a few counts of this clonotype. V is TRBV21-1 and J is TRBJ2-2; TRBD1, as called in the table, went unchecked against the DNA. TRBV21-1 is termed a pseudogene. The CDR3 has 16 amino acids. CDR3 in amino acids: CASSPWTGSVTGELFF. The CDR3 nucleotides are TGTGCCAGCAGCCCTTGGACAGGGTCGGTCACCGGGGAGCTGTTTTTT.

The V gene is TRBV2, the J gene TRBJ2-1; D ambiguous. The CDR3 has 11 residues. V gave up 8 bases and J gave up 2 bases, with 4 bases separating them. From germline, CDR1 is SNHLY and CDR2 FYNNEI. CDR3 DNA: TGTGCCAGCGGGCCCTACAATGAGCAGTTCTTC. It codes for CASGPYNEQFF.

This clonotype has more than one count but fewer than ten. The chain recombines TRBV3-1 with TRBJ2-1; 14 bases agree with TRBD2. V lost 1 base, J lost 2 bases, and 4 bases stayed unmatched. The V gene's germline CDR1 is LGHDT and CDR2 YNNKEL (reference sequence). This CDR3 comprises 18 residues. The CDR3 nucleotides read TGTGCCAGCAGCCAAGCCGGACTAGCGGGGGGCCCCTACAATGAGCAGTTCTTC. Amino acids: CASSQAGLAGGPYNEQFF.

In this sample, this clonotype turned up a few times. The rearrangement links TRBV2 to TRBJ2-2; no definite D call. Germline CDR1 SNHLY, CDR2 FYNNEI. The V gene lost 6 bases and the J gene lost 4 bases, with 12 bases spanning the gap. CDR3 length: 14 residues. CDR3: CASRGNRITGELFF. Written as DNA, the CDR3 is TGTGCCAGCAGGGGTAATAGGATCACCGGGGAGCTGTTTTTT.

This clonotype was observed at least ten times. This chain uses TRBV28 with TRBJ1-2; D might be TRBD1 (5 bases). Trimming cost V 4 bases and J 4 bases, with 25 bases left between them. The germline CDR1 and CDR2 sequences are MDHEN and SYDVKM. This CDR3 comprises 18 residues. The chain's CDR3 is CASSYLRARTLDSYGYTF. The CDR3 DNA is TGTGCCAGCAGTTATCTGAGAGCCAGGACACTCGACTCCTATGGCTACACCTTC.

This chain joins TRBV18 and TRBJ1-5, with D possibly matching TRBD1 (5 bases). The V gene's germline CDR1 is KGHSH and CDR2 LQKENI. Trimming removed 3 bases at V and 5 bases at J, with 8 bases between. There are 13 residues in the CDR3. The DNA for the CDR3 is TGTGCCAGCTCACCGACAGCCGATCAGCCCCAGCATTTT. Amino acids: CASSPTADQPQHF. The full variable domain, in which reference TRBV18 and TRBJ1-5 provide the parts outside the CDR3, is NAGVMQNPRHLVRRRGQEARLRCSPMKGHSHVYWYRQLPEEGLKFMVYLQKENIIDESGMPKERFSAEFPKEGPSILRIQQVVRGDSAAYFCASSPTADQPQHFGDGTRLSIL.

This clonotype was seen a handful of times. The chain joins TRBV4-2 to TRBJ2-7; D remains ambiguous. Germline assignment: CDR1 LGHNA and CDR2 YNFKEQ. CDR3 size: 12 residues. V shed 0 bases and J shed 2 bases, with 2 bases lying between them. The CDR3 loop is CASSQDPYEQYV. The CDR3 DNA reads as TGTGCCAGCAGCCAAGATCCCTACGAGCAGTACGTC.

The rearrangement joins TRBV29-1 to TRBJ2-1, with 7 bases aligning to TRBD1. CDR3 length: 12 residues. The junction had 3 bases not matched to a gene; V was cut back by 4 bases and J by 6 bases. Germline CDR1 reads SQVTM; CDR2 reads ANQGSEA. CDR3 region: CSVGTGLNEQFF. CDR3 nucleotide sequence: TGCAGCGTTGGGACAGGCCTCAATGAGCAGTTCTTC.

This clonotype came up a few times. J is TRBJ2-2 and V is TRBV12-3 or TRBV12-4; maybe TRBD1 (6 bases). The CDR3 sequence is 13 residues long. V was clipped by 10 bases and J by 3 bases, with 12 bases between them. CDR3 sequence reads: CAMRQVYTGELFF. The CDR3 DNA is TGTGCCATGCGACAGGTCTACACCGGGGAGCTGTTTTTT.

The chain has TRBV4-1 and TRBJ1-2, with 10 bases matching TRBD1. Germline CDR1 reads MGHRA; CDR2 reads YSYEKL. V shed 3 bases and J 5 bases; nucleotides not matched to a gene: 12. There are 17 residues in the CDR3. CDR3 region: CASSHYFRDRGSYGYTF. DNA for the CDR3: TGCGCCAGCAGCCATTACTTCCGGGACAGGGGAAGTTATGGCTACACCTTC.